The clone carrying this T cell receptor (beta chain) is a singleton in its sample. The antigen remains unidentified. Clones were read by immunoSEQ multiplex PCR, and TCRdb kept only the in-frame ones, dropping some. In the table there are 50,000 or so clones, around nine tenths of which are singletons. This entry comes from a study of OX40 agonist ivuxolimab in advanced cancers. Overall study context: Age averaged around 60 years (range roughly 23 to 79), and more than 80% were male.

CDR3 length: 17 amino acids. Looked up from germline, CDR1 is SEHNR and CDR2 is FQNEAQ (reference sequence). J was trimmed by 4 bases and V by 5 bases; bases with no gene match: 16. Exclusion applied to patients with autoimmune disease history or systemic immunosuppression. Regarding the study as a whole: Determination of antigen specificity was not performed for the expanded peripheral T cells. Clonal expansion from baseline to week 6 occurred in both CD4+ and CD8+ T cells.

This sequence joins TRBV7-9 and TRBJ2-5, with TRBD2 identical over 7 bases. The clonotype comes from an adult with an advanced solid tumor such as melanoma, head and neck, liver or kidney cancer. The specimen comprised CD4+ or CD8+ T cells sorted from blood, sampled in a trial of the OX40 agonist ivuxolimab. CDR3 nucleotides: TGTGCCAGCAGCGCCTTCGGGCGGGAGCGGATTTTAGAGACCCAGTACTTC. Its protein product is CASSAFGRERILETQYF.